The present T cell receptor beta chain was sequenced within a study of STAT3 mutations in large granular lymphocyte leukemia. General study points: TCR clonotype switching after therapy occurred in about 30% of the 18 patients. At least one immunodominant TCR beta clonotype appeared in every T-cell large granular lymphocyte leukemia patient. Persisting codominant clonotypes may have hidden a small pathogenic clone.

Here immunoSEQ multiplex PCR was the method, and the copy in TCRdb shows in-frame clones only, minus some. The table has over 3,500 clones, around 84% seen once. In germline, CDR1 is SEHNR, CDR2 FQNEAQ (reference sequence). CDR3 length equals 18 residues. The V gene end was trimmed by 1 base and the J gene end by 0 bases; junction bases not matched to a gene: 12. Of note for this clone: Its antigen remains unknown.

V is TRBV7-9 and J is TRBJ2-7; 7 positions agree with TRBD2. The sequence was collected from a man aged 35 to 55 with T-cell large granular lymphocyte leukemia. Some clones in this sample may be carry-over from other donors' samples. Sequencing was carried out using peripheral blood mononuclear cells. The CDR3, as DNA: TGTGCCAGCAGCTTAGGGTCGGGGTCGGGGGGAACCTCCTACGAGCAGTACTTC. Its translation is CASSLGSGSGGTSYEQYF.